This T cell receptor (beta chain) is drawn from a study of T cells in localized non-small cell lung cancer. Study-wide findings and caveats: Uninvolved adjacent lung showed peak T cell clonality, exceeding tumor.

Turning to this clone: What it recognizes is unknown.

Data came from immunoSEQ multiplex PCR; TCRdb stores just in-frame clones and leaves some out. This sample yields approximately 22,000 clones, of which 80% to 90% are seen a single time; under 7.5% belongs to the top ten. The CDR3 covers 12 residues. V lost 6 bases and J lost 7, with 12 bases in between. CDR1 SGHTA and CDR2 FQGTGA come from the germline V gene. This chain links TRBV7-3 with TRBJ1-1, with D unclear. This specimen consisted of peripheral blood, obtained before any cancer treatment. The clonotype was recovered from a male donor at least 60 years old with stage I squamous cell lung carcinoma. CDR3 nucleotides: TGTGCCAGCAGATCCGATTGGGGTGAAGCTTTCTTT. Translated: CASRSDWGEAFF.